The rows below give T cell receptor beta chains drawn from one sample of a study of blood T cells in healthy people across ages. TCRdb passed the 5' RACE reads through MiXCR, listing each CDR3 protein once. This sample has about 970,000 distinct CDR3 sequences; around 54% occur once, and the top ten carry over 20%. The sequenced sample was blood. Receptors originate from an older woman in good health. Each CDR3 is given with its conserved first and last residue. Each record gives: clone size, J gene, D gene, V gene, CDR3 protein, CDR3 DNA. A D gene is named only where the DNA matches it firmly. Clone size appears in some rows only: once, few, many, or a class for an expanded clone.

few TRBJ1-1 . TRBV10-3 CATTGEGADTEAFF TGTGCCACCACGGGGGAAGGGGCGGACACTGAAGCTTTCTTT
. TRBJ2-7 TRBD1 TRBV20-1 CSARGGQAYEQYF TGCAGTGCTAGAGGGGGACAGGCCTACGAGCAGTACTTC
. TRBJ1-2 . TRBV11-2 CASSLDPGSGYTF TGTGCCAGCAGCTTAGATCCAGGGAGCGGCTACACCTTC
few TRBJ2-7 TRBD2 TRBV7-9 CASSLPNLAGGPHEQYF TGTGCCAGCAGCTTACCAAACCTAGCGGGAGGGCCCCACGAGCAGTACTTC
. TRBJ2-7 TRBD2 TRBV7-9 CASSLPQRDYSYEQYF TGTGCCAGCAGCTTACCCCAGCGGGACTACTCCTACGAGCAGTACTTC
once TRBJ2-5 . TRBV4-2 CASSQVLALRNEQYF TGTGCCAGCAGCCAAGTACTAGCATTGCGTAATGAGCAGTACTTC
. TRBJ2-6 . TRBV12-3/TRBV12-4 CASNVGAGANVLTF TGTGCCAGCAACGTGGGGGCTGGGGCCAACGTCCTGACTTTC
. TRBJ2-7 . TRBV7-8 CASSTTEGGGGLAYEQYF TGTGCCAGCAGCACAACAGAAGGGGGTGGGGGCTTAGCCTACGAGCAGTACTTC
. TRBJ2-7 . TRBV28 CATTSPLGSYEQYF TGTGCCACCACATCCCCCCTCGGTAGCTACGAGCAGTACTTC
. TRBJ2-5 TRBD2 TRBV20-1 CSARDVLAGGPAQETQYF TGCAGTGCTAGAGATGTACTAGCGGGAGGGCCCGCCCAAGAGACCCAGTACTTC
. TRBJ1-1 . TRBV3-1 CASNQKSGFTEAFF TGTGCCAGCAACCAAAAGTCGGGGTTCACTGAAGCTTTCTTT
once TRBJ2-5 TRBD1 TRBV7-2 CASSIPTGSETQYF TGTGCCAGCAGCATCCCGACAGGGTCGGAGACCCAGTACTTC
. TRBJ2-1 . TRBV20-1 CSARDRASVYNEQFF TGCAGTGCTAGAGATAGGGCTAGCGTCTACAATGAGCAGTTCTTC
few TRBJ2-5 TRBD2 TRBV4-3 CASSQGPSGSVMETQYF TGCGCCAGCAGCCAAGGCCCTAGCGGGAGTGTTATGGAGACCCAGTACTTC
few TRBJ2-1 . TRBV5-1 CASSLADRYNEQFF TGCGCCAGCAGCTTGGCTGACAGATACAATGAGCAGTTCTTC
. TRBJ2-7 TRBD2 TRBV4-2 CASGHAGLAGGSGEQYF TGTGCCAGCGGCCATGCGGGACTAGCGGGAGGATCGGGCGAGCAGTACTTC
. TRBJ1-5 . TRBV7-9 CASSSTLPRGAIQPQHF TGTGCCAGCAGCTCTACCCTACCCCGGGGGGCGATTCAGCCCCAGCATTTT
. TRBJ2-6 . TRBV15 CATSRYGQTGANVLTF TGTGCCACCAGCAGATACGGGCAGACTGGGGCCAACGTCCTGACTTTC
few TRBJ2-5 TRBD1 TRBV20-1 CSARKGARETQYF TGCAGTGCTAGAAAGGGGGCCAGGGAGACCCAGTACTTC
few TRBJ2-3 TRBD2 TRBV7-2 CASSLARGSGSGFADTQYF TGTGCCAGCAGCTTAGCGCGCGGTAGCGGGAGCGGGTTCGCAGATACGCAGTATTTT
few TRBJ2-5 TRBD2 TRBV7-2 CASSPFGGVQETQYF TGTGCCAGCAGCCCCTTCGGGGGGGTACAAGAGACCCAGTACTTC
. TRBJ2-3 . TRBV15 CATSRDNADTQYF TGTGCCACCAGCAGAGATAACGCAGATACGCAGTATTTT
. TRBJ1-1 . TRBV7-9 CASSRTEGQQAFF TGTGCCAGCAGCAGGACCGAGGGCCAACAAGCTTTCTTT
. TRBJ2-3 . TRBV7-6 CASSLSGVAGTDTQYF TGTGCCAGCAGCTTAAGTGGGGTAGCCGGCACAGATACGCAGTATTTT
. TRBJ2-7 . TRBV5-1 CASSLVHRDEQYF TGCGCCAGCAGCTTGGTACACCGAGACGAGCAGTACTTC
. TRBJ2-7 . TRBV4-3 CASSLRDHYEQYF TGCGCCAGCAGCCTTCGGGACCACTACGAGCAGTACTTC
few TRBJ2-5 . TRBV15 CATNQEGRDGNEQYF TGTGCCACCAATCAAGAGGGACGGGATGGCAATGAGCAGTACTTC
. TRBJ2-5 . TRBV7-2 CASTLSQLETQYF TGTGCCAGCACCCTAAGTCAATTGGAGACCCAGTACTTC
. TRBJ2-4 . TRBV28 CASKPMGPAVEQYF TGTGCCAGCAAGCCTATGGGACCAGCGGTAGAACAGTACTTC
once TRBJ2-5 TRBD1 TRBV20-1 CSASQTGTGQGNEQYF TGCAGTGCTAGCCAGACCGGGACAGGGCAAGGGAATGAGCAGTACTTC
. TRBJ2-3 TRBD2 TRBV20-1 CSARRLAGPDTQYF TGCAGTGCGAGAAGGCTAGCGGGACCAGATACGCAGTATTTT
. TRBJ1-2 . TRBV20-1 CSARDLGRETYGYTF TGCAGTGCTAGAGATCTGGGCAGGGAGACCTATGGCTACACCTTC
once TRBJ1-5 TRBD1 TRBV27 CASRTSQGARSNQPQHF TGTGCCAGCAGAACTAGCCAGGGGGCGCGGAGCAATCAGCCCCAGCATTTT
few TRBJ2-1 . TRBV20-1 CSARGLATHNEQFF TGCAGTGCTAGAGGCCTAGCGACCCACAATGAGCAGTTCTTC
many TRBJ2-7 TRBD2 TRBV29-1 CSVDLAGSSEQYF TGCAGCGTTGACCTAGCGGGGAGCTCGGAGCAGTACTTC
. TRBJ2-7 . TRBV4-2 CASSQVGIGSYEQYF TGTGCCAGCAGCCAAGTCGGTATCGGCTCCTACGAGCAGTACTTC
few TRBJ2-6 . TRBV2 CASRRRGTPSGANVLTF TGTGCCAGCAGGAGACGCGGCACCCCCTCTGGGGCCAACGTCCTGACTTTC
. TRBJ2-7 . TRBV7-9 CASSLTVGSYEQYF TGTGCCAGCAGCTTAACCGTCGGTTCCTACGAGCAGTACTTC
few TRBJ2-3 . TRBV5-1 CASSLAIGSGEDTQYF TGCGCCAGCAGCTTGGCCATCGGGTCGGGAGAGGATACGCAGTATTTT
. TRBJ2-1 . TRBV27 CASSPGPYYNEQFF TGTGCCAGCAGTCCGGGACCGTACTACAATGAGCAGTTCTTC
many TRBJ2-7 . TRBV29-1 CSVGGRVSYEQYF TGCAGCGTTGGAGGCAGGGTTTCCTACGAGCAGTACTTC
few TRBJ2-1 . TRBV2 CASRQRSSYNEQFF TGTGCCAGCAGGCAGCGGAGCTCCTACAATGAGCAGTTCTTC
. TRBJ2-6 . TRBV4-2 CASSQDTSSSGANVLTF TGTGCCAGCAGCCAAGATACTAGTTCGTCGGGGGCCAACGTCCTGACTTTC
. TRBJ2-7 . TRBV20-1 CSARDRNRGGDEQYF TGCAGTGCTCGGGACCGGAACAGGGGAGGCGACGAGCAGTACTTC
. TRBJ2-4 . TRBV4-1 CASSQLQGGGYIQYF TGCGCCAGCAGCCAGTTACAGGGAGGGGGATACATTCAGTACTTC
. TRBJ2-5 . TRBV18 CASSVNRETQYF TGTGCCAGCTCGGTCAACAGAGAGACCCAGTACTTC
. TRBJ1-2 TRBD1 TRBV12-3/TRBV12-4 CASRGQGYGYTF TGTGCCAGCAGGGGACAGGGCTATGGCTACACCTTC
once TRBJ2-5 . TRBV5-1 CASSLHGTNQETQYF TGCGCCAGCAGCTTGCACGGGACAAACCAAGAGACCCAGTACTTC
. TRBJ2-3 . TRBV12-3/TRBV12-4 CASRNIRTDTQYF TGTGCCAGCAGGAACATCCGCACAGATACGCAGTATTTT
. TRBJ2-2 TRBD2 TRBV15 CATSPRLAVNTGELFF TGTGCCACCAGCCCCCGGCTAGCGGTTAACACCGGGGAGCTGTTTTTT
. TRBJ2-1 . TRBV20-1 CSAHGQLNEQFF TGCAGTGCTCATGGACAGCTGAACGAGCAGTTCTTC
. TRBJ2-6 . TRBV20-1 CSARGSAGSPSGANVLTF TGCAGTGCTAGAGGTTCGGCAGGGTCCCCCTCTGGGGCCAACGTCCTGACTTTC
. TRBJ1-2 . TRBV11-2 CASSHNRASNYGYTF TGTGCCAGCAGCCATAACCGGGCCTCTAACTATGGCTACACCTTC